This T cell receptor (beta chain) was captured in a study of PD-1 blockade in mismatch repair-deficient tumors. About the research overall: Patients had more than ten mismatch repair-deficient cancer types, all previously treated and progressing.

Study-level findings and limits: Tumor-resident clones, often undetectable pretreatment in blood, expanded then contracted after pembrolizumab.

Assay used: immunoSEQ multiplex PCR; TCRdb lists only in-frame clones, some missing. The data show about 79,000 clones, more than 80% seen once. PCR or immunohistochemistry showed mismatch repair deficiency in every enrolled patient. TCRs were sequenced from a few patients responding to pembrolizumab. Remarks on this clone: Its antigen is undetermined.

The material sequenced was peripheral blood, taken 44 weeks after starting pembrolizumab. This TCR came from an adult with mismatch repair-deficient cancer.

The CDR3 loop is CSVTKTERRYEQYF. DNA of the CDR3: TGCAGCGTGACAAAAACAGAAAGGCGCTACGAGCAGTACTTC. The chain has TRBV29-1 and TRBJ2-7, with D uncertain. Germline V gene lookup returns CDR1 SQVTM and CDR2 ANQGSEA. Trimming shortened V by 6 bases and J by 3 bases, and 18 bases separated the two germline ends. The CDR3 extends over 14 amino acids.